This entry features one T cell receptor (beta chain) sequence. Germline CDR1 is SGHTA and CDR2 is FQGNSA. This CDR3 spans 13 amino acids. Trimming took 3 bases from V and 8 from J, leaving 11 bases between them. This sample is drawn from a study of blood T cell repertoires in COVID-19. The data were produced by immunoSEQ multiplex PCR, yet TCRdb's version contains in-frame clones alone and is incomplete. The sample lists about 230,000 clones, 85% to 90% occurring once. The source material was peripheral blood. The sequence was collected from a man aged 45 to 65 with COVID-19, enrolled during active disease. The rearrangement links TRBV7-2 to TRBJ2-1; D might be TRBD2 (6 bases). CDR3: CASSLFREDEQFF. The CDR3 DNA follows: TGTGCCAGCAGCTTGTTCAGGGAGGATGAGCAGTTCTTC.